This is a list of T cell receptor beta chains from one sample in a study of shared clonotypes between healthy human individuals. Sequencing was performed with immunoSEQ multiplex PCR; in TCRdb, only in-frame clones are kept and a portion is missing. The sample shows about 1 million clones, roughly 80% of them seen only once. Sequenced input: memory CD4+ T cells sorted from blood. The receptors stem from a man younger than 30 in good health. Each CDR3 is given with its conserved first and last residue. D genes are given only for firm matches. Rows may omit the clone size; those that give it use once, few, many or a size class.

j_gene,v_gene,d_gene,abundance,CDR3nt,CDR3aa
TRBJ2-2,TRBV7-3,.,.,TGTGCCAGCAGCCGCCAGGACAGCCGTCCCGGGGAGCTGTTTTTT,CASSRQDSRPGELFF
TRBJ2-3,TRBV30,.,.,TGTGCCTGGAGTGGGACAGATACGCAGTATTTT,CAWSGTDTQYF
TRBJ1-5,TRBV7-2,TRBD1,once,TGTGCCAGCAGCTTTGACAGGGGGCTAGTCCAGCCCCAGCATTTT,CASSFDRGLVQPQHF
TRBJ1-2,TRBV7-2,TRBD1,.,TGTGCCAGCAGCCTGATGGACAGGGGGCCGCTATATGGCTACACCTTC,CASSLMDRGPLYGYTF
TRBJ1-3,TRBV7-2,.,.,TGTGCCAGCAGCTTAGACAGAAACACCATATATTTT,CASSLDRNTIYF
TRBJ1-6,TRBV28,.,.,TGTGCCAGCCAGGGACGGAGAGATTCACCCCTCCACTTT,CASQGRRDSPLHF
TRBJ1-6,TRBV5-4,TRBD1,.,TGTGCCAGCAGCTCGGGGACAGGGGATTCACCCCTCCACTTT,CASSSGTGDSPLHF
TRBJ1-2,TRBV10-3,.,few,TGTGCCATCAGTGAGTCGATGGACTTACGCTTC,CAISESMDLRF
TRBJ1-1,TRBV5-1,.,.,TGCGCCAGCAGCTACCACCAGCAGGGGAACACTGAAGCTTTCTTT,CASSYHQQGNTEAFF
TRBJ2-5,TRBV7-2,TRBD2,.,TGTGCCAGCAGCTTAGAAAAGGGACTGGGCGGGAGGGAGACCCAGTACTTC,CASSLEKGLGGRETQYF
TRBJ2-2,TRBV4-2,.,.,TGTGCCAGCAGCCAAGAGGGTGGGAGAGTCACCGGGGAGCTGTTTTTT,CASSQEGGRVTGELFF
TRBJ1-2,TRBV20-1,.,.,TGCAGTGCTAGTAGTCCTTATGGCTACACCTTC,CSASSPYGYTF
TRBJ2-7,TRBV6-5,TRBD1,.,TGTGCCAGCAGTTATCGGGACAGGCCAGCCTCCGAGCAGTACTTC,CASSYRDRPASEQYF
TRBJ1-5,TRBV18,TRBD1,.,TGTGCCAGCTCACCGGGGGGGACAGGGTACAATCAGCCCCAGCATTTT,CASSPGGTGYNQPQHF
TRBJ1-6,TRBV9,.,.,TGTGCCAGCAGCGTAGCTGACGACGGTTATGGTTCACCCCTCCACTTT,CASSVADDGYGSPLHF
TRBJ2-1,TRBV29-1,TRBD1,.,TGCAGCGTTGAAGAGTCACGGACAGGCAATGAGCAGTTCTTC,CSVEESRTGNEQFF
TRBJ1-1,TRBV9,.,once,TGTGCCAGCAGCCCTAGGACAGACTCTGAAGCTTTCTTT,CASSPRTDSEAFF
TRBJ2-7,TRBV19,.,.,TGTGCCAGTAGTGGCGACGGCTCCTACGAGCAGTACTTC,CASSGDGSYEQYF
TRBJ2-7,TRBV12-5,.,.,TGTGCTAGTGGTTTGGCAGGCGGGGCGGCGGGAATCTACGAGCAGTACTTC,CASGLAGGAAGIYEQYF
TRBJ2-7,TRBV10-1,.,few,TGCGCCAGAGGACAGATAAACTACGAGCAGTACTTC,CARGQINYEQYF
TRBJ1-6,TRBV4-3,.,.,TGCGCCAGCAGCCAAGAGGGTTCCCCTTATTCACCCCTCCACTTT,CASSQEGSPYSPLHF
TRBJ2-1,TRBV9,TRBD2,.,TGTGCCAGCAGCGTAGGCGGGCGCCTAGCGGGAGGCCGCTCCTACAATGAGCAGTTCTTC,CASSVGGRLAGGRSYNEQFF
TRBJ1-2,TRBV30,.,once,TGTGCCTGGAGCCTACAGGCAAACTATGGCTACACCTTC,CAWSLQANYGYTF
TRBJ1-1,TRBV7-2,.,.,TGTGCCAGCAGCTTACGGGGGCCTGGTGAAGCTTTCTTT,CASSLRGPGEAFF
TRBJ1-1,TRBV7-2,.,once,TGTGCCAGCAGCTTACCGAAGAAGACTGAAGCTTTCTTT,CASSLPKKTEAFF
TRBJ2-1,TRBV5-4,.,.,TGTGCCAGCAGCCAACGGGACAAAGGTCCCTACAATGAGCAGTTCTTC,CASSQRDKGPYNEQFF
TRBJ1-5,TRBV19,.,.,TGTGCCAGTAGTTCATCCGACTATAGCAATCAGCCCCAGCATTTT,CASSSSDYSNQPQHF
TRBJ2-3,TRBV9,.,few,TGTGCCAGCAGCGGGGTAGCTGTCACAGATACGCAGTATTTT,CASSGVAVTDTQYF
TRBJ2-1,TRBV7-6,.,.,TGTGCCAGCAGCTCCGGGACTCCTGGCGCCTACAATGAGCAGTTCTTC,CASSSGTPGAYNEQFF